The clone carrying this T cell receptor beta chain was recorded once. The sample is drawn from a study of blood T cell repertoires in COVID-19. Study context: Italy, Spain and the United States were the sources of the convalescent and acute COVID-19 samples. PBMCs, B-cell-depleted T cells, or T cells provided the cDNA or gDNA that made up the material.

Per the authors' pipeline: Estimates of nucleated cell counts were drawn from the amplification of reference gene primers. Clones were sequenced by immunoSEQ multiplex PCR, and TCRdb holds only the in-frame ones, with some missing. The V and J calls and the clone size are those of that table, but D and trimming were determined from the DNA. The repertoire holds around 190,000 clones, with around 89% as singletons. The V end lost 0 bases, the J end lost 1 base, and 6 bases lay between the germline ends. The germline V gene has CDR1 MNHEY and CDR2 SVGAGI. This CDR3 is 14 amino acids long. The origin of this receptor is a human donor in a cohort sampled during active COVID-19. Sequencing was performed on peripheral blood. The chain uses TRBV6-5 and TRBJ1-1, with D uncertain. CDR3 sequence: CASSYSRQNTEAFF. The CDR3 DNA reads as TGTGCCAGCAGTTACTCGAGACAGAACACTGAAGCTTTCTTT.